This TCR beta chain was captured in a study of beta chain features in type 1 diabetes. Notes on the study in general: VDJ junctions sequenced from type 1 diabetes patients showed fewer insertions and more deletions. Compared with healthy donors, patients appeared to share more similar naive, central memory and regulatory TCRB repertoires.

As for this clone: Its antigen remains unknown.

Every bit of the isolated RNA underwent reverse transcription, so sequencing read expressed TCRB transcripts. About 3.9 million reads on average were seen across naive, central memory and regulatory T cell samples. Profiling relied on immunoSEQ multiplex PCR, and the TCRdb table lists in-frame clones only, not all of them. The sample lists 150,000 to 180,000 clones; 8.1% were seen once. The J segment lost 2 bases and the V segment lost 6 bases, leaving 4 bases of the junction unmatched. Germline V gene lookup returns CDR1 SEHNR and CDR2 FQNEAQ (reference sequence). This CDR3 comprises 15 residues. The clonotype originates from a man younger than 35 in good health. This sequence joins TRBV7-9 and TRBJ1-2; 12 bases map to TRBD1. Sequences were obtained from central memory CD4+ T cells from blood. The CDR3 DNA sequence: TGTGCCAGCAGACAGGGACAGGGGGCAAACTATGGCTACACCTTC. Translation gives CASRQGQGANYGYTF.